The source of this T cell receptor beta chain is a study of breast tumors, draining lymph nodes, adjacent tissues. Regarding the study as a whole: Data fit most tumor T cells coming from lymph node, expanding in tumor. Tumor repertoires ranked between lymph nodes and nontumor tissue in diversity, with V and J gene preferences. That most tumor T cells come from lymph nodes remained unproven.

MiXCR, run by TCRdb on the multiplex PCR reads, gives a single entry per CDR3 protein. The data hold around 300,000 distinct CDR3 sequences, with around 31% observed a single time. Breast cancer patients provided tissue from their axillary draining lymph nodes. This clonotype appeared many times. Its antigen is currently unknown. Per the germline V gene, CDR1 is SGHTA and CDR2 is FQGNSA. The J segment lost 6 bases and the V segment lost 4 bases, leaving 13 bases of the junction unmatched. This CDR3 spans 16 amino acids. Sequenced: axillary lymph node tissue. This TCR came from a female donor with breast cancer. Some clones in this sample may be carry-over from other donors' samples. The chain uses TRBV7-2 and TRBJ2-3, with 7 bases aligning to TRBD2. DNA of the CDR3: TGTGCCAGCAGCTCCGGACTAGTGGTGCGGTGGGATACGCAGTATTTT. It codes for CASSSGLVVRWDTQYF.